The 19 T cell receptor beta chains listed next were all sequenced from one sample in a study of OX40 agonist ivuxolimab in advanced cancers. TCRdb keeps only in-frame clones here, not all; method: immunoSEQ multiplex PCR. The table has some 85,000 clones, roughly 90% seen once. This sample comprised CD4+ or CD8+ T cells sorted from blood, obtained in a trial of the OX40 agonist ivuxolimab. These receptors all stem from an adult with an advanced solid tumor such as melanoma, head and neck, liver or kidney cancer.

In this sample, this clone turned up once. DNA for the CDR3: TGTGCCAGCAGCGTTACCTCTGGGGCCAACGTCCTGACTTTC. Translated: CASSVTSGANVLTF. The genes are TRBV9 and TRBJ2-6; D is undetermined. The CDR3 is 14 amino acids. CDR1 is SGDLS and CDR2 is YYNGEE in the germline V gene. Trimming took 2 bases from V and 0 from J, leaving 3 bases between them.

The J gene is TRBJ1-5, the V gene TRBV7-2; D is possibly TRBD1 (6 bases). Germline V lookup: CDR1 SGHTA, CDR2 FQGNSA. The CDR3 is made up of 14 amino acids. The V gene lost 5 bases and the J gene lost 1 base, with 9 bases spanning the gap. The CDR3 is CASSRTGSNQPQHF. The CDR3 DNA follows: TGTGCCAGCAGCCGAACAGGGAGCAATCAGCCCCAGCATTTT.

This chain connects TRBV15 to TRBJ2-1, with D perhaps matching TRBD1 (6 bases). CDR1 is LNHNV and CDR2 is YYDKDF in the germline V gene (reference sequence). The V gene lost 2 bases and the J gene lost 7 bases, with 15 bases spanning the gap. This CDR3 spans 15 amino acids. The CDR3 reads CATSRHGSGQNEQFF. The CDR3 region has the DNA TGTGCCACCAGCAGACACGGCTCGGGACAAAATGAGCAGTTCTTC.

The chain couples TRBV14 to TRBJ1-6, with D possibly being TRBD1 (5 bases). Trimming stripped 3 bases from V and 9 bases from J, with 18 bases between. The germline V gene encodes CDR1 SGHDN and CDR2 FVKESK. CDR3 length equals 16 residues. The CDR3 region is CASSQTRTGWGSPLHF. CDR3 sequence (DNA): TGTGCCAGCAGCCAGACTCGCACAGGATGGGGTTCACCCCTCCACTTT.

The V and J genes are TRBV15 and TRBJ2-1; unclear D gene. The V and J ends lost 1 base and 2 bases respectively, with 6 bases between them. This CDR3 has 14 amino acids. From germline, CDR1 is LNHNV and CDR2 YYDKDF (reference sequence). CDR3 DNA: TGTGCCACCAGCAGAGTCGAGACCTACAATGAGCAGTTCTTC. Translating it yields CATSRVETYNEQFF.

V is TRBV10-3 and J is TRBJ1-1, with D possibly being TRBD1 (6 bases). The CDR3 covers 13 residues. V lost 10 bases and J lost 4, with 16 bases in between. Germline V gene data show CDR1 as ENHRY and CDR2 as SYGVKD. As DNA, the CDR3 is TGTGCCACCAACGGCAAAGGGGGCACTGAAGCTTTCTTT. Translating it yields CATNGKGGTEAFF.

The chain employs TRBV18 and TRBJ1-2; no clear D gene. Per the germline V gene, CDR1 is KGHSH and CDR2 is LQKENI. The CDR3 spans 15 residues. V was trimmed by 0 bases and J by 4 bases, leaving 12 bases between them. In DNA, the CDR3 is TGTGCCAGCTCACCACCGGCAGATAGAATCTATGGCTACACCTTC. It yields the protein CASSPPADRIYGYTF. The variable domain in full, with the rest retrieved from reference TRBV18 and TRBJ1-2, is NAGVMQNPRHLVRRRGQEARLRCSPMKGHSHVYWYRQLPEEGLKFMVYLQKENIIDESGMPKERFSAEFPKEGPSILRIQQVVRGDSAAYFCASSPPADRIYGYTFGSGTRLTVV.

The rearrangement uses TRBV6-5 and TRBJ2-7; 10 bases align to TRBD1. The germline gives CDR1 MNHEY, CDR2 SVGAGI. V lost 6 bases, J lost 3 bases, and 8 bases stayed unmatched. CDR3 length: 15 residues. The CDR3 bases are TGTGCCAGCAGAGCCTTTGGACAGGGGGTCTACGAGCAGTACTTC. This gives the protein CASRAFGQGVYEQYF.

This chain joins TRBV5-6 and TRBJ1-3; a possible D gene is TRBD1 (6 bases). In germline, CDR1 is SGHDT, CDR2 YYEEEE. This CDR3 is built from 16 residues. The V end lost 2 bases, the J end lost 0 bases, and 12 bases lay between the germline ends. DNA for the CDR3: TGTGCCAGCAGCTTAAACGACAGGCCCTCTGGAAACACCATATATTTT. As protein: CASSLNDRPSGNTIYF. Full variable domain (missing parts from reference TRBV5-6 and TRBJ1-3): DAGVTQSPTHLIKTRGQQVTLRCSPKSGHDTVSWYQQALGQGPQFIFQYYEEEERQRGNFPDRFSGHQFPNYSSELNVNALLLGDSALYLCASSLNDRPSGNTIYFGEGSWLTVV.

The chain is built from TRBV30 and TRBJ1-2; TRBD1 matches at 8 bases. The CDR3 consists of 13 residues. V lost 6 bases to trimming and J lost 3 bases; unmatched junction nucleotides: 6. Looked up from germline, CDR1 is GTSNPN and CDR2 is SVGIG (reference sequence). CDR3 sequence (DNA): TGTGCCTGTCCCGGGACAGGCCACTATGGCTACACCTTC. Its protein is CACPGTGHYGYTF.

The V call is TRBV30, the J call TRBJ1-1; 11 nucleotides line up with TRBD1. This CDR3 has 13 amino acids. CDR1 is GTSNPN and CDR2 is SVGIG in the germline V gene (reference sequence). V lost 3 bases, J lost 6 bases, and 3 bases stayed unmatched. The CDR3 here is CAWRRTGGAEAFF. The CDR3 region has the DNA TGTGCCTGGAGGAGGACAGGGGGCGCTGAAGCTTTCTTT.

CDR3 coding DNA: TGTGCCAGCAAAGGGGACGGTCAGAACACTGAAGCTTTCTTT. It codes for CASKGDGQNTEAFF. The chain is built from TRBV6-1 and TRBJ1-1; TRBD1 is a possible D gene (5 bases). The CDR3 has 14 amino acids. V was shortened by 7 bases and J by 1 base, with 13 bases between the two germline ends. Germline CDR1 reads MNHNS; CDR2 reads SASEGT.

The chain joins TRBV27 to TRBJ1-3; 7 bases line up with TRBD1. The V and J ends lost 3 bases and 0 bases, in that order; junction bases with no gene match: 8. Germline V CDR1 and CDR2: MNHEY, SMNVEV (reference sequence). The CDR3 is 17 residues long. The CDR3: CASSFAGQPLSGNTIYF. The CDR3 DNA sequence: TGTGCCAGCAGTTTTGCGGGACAGCCACTCTCTGGAAACACCATATATTTT.

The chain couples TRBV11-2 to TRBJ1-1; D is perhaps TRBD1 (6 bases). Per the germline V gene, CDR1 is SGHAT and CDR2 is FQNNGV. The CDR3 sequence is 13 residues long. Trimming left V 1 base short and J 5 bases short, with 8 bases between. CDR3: CASSLGGATEAFF. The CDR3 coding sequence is TGTGCCAGCAGCTTAGGGGGGGCTACTGAAGCTTTCTTT.

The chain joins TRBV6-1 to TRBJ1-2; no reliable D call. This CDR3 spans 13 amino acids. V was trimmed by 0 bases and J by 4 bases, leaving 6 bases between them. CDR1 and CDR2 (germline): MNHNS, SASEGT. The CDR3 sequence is CASSEAGSYGYTF. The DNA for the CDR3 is TGTGCCAGCAGTGAAGCGGGCAGCTATGGCTACACCTTC.

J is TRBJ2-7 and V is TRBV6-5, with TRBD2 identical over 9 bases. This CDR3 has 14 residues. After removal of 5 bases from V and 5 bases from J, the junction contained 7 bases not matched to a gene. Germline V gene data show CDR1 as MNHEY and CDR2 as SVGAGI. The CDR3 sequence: CASSVSGGPDEQYF. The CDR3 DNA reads TGTGCCAGCAGTGTAAGCGGGGGGCCCGACGAGCAGTACTTC.

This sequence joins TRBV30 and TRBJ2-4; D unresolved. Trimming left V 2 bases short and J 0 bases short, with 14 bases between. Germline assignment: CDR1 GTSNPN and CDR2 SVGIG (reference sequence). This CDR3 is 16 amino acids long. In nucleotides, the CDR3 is TGTGCCTGGAGTCCCCTCAAGGAGCCAGCCAAAAACATTCAGTACTTC. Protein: CAWSPLKEPAKNIQYF.

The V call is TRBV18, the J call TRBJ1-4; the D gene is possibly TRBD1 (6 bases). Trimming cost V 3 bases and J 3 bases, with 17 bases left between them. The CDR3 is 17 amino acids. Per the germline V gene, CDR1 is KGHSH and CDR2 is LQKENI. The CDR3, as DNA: TGTGCCAGCTCACCTCGAACAGGGAAGGGAGCTAATGAAAAACTGTTTTTT. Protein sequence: CASSPRTGKGANEKLFF.

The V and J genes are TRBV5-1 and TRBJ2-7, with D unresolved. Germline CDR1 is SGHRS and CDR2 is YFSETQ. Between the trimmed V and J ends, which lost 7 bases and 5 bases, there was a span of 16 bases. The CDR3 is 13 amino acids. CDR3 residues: CASRAIENNEQYF. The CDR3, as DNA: TGCGCCAGCCGCGCGATAGAGAACAACGAGCAGTACTTC.